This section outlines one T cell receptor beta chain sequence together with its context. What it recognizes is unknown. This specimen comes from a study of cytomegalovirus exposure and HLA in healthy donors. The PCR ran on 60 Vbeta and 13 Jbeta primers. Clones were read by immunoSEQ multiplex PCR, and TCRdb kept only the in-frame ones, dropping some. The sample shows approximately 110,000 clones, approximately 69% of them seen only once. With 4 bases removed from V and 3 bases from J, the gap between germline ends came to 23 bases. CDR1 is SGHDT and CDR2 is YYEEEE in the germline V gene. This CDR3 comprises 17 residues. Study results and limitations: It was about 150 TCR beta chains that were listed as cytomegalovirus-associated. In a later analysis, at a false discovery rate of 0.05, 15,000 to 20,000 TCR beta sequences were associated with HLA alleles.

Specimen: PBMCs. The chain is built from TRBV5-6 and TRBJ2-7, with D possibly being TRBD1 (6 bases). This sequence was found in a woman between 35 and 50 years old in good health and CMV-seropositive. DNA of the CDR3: TGTGCCAGCAGCCCGATCGACAGGACGAGAAAAAACTACGAGCAGTACTTC. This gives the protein CASSPIDRTRKNYEQYF. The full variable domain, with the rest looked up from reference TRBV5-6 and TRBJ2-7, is DAGVTQSPTHLIKTRGQQVTLRCSPKSGHDTVSWYQQALGQGPQFIFQYYEEEERQRGNFPDRFSGHQFPNYSSELNVNALLLGDSALYLCASSPIDRTRKNYEQYFGPGTRLTVT.